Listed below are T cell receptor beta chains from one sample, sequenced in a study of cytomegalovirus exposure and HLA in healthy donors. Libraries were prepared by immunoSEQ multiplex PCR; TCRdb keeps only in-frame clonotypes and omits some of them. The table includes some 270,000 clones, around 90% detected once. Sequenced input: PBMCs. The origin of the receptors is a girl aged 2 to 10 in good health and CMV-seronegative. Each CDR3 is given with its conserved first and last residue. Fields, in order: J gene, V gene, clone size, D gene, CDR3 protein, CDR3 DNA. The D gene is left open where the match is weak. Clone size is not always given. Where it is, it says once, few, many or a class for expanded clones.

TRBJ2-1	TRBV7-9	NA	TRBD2	CASSPAGTYNEQFF	TGTGCCAGCAGTCCAGCGGGAACCTACAATGAGCAGTTCTTC
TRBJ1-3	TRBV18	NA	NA	CASQALLSGNTIYF	TGTGCCAGCCAGGCTTTGCTATCTGGAAACACCATATATTTT
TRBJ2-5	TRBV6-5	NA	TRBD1	CASSSGTARDAQYF	TGTGCCAGCAGTTCCGGGACAGCCCGGGATGCCCAGTACTTC
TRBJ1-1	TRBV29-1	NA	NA	CSVEVAGGRAEAFF	TGCAGCGTTGAAGTAGCGGGGGGCCGGGCTGAAGCTTTCTTT
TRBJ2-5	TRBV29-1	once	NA	CSVDRGHQETQYF	TGCAGCGTTGACAGGGGCCACCAGGAGACCCAGTACTTC
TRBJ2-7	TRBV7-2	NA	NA	CASSQRGGASYEQYF	TGTGCCAGCAGCCAAAGAGGAGGGGCCTCCTACGAGCAGTACTTC
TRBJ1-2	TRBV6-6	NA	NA	CASRPGGEPYGYTF	TGTGCCAGCAGGCCGGGGGGGGAACCCTATGGCTACACCTTC
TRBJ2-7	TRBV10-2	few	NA	CASSDLVWPYEQYF	TGCGCCAGCAGTGATCTAGTGTGGCCCTACGAGCAGTACTTC
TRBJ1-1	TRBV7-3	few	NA	CASSLTGDTEAFF	TGTGCCAGCAGCTTAACAGGGGACACTGAAGCTTTCTTT
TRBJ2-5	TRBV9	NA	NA	CASSGGLAAKETQYF	TGTGCCAGCAGCGGCGGGTTAGCGGCAAAAGAGACCCAGTACTTC
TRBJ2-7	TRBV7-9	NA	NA	CASSPKVGAPSYEQYF	TGTGCCAGCAGCCCAAAGGTGGGGGCACCCTCCTACGAGCAGTACTTC
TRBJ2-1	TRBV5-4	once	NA	CASSLEGGSSYNEQFF	TGTGCCAGCAGCTTGGAGGGAGGTTCTTCCTACAATGAGCAGTTCTTC
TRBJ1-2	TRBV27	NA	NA	CASSPTMGTGTTSF	TGTGCCAGCAGTCCCACTATGGGCACCGGGACTACCTCCTTC
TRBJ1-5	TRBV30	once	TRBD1	CAWSGGGQGAAQPQHF	TGTGCCTGGAGTGGAGGGGGACAGGGGGCCGCTCAGCCCCAGCATTTT
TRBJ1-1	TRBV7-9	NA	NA	CASSLAGNTEAFF	TGTGCCAGCAGCTTAGCGGGCAACACTGAAGCTTTCTTT
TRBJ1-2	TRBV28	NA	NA	CASSPDRGGGYTF	TGTGCCAGCAGCCCGGATCGAGGAGGGGGCTACACCTTC
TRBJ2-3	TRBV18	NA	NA	CASSTGTQGLGTDTQYF	TGTGCCAGCTCTACCGGGACCCAGGGGCTCGGGACAGATACGCAGTATTTT
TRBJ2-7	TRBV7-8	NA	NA	CASSPSGKSYEQYF	TGTGCCAGCAGCCCCTCGGGGAAATCATACGAGCAGTACTTC
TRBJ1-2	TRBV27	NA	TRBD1	CASSFRTGDGYTF	TGTGCCAGCAGTTTCCGGACAGGAGACGGCTACACCTTC
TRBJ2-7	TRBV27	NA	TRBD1	CASSPRTGGKYEQYF	TGTGCCAGCAGTCCGCGGACAGGGGGCAAGTACGAGCAGTACTTC
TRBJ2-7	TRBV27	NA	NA	CASGQFADKSYEQYF	TGTGCCAGCGGACAATTCGCAGACAAATCCTACGAGCAGTACTTC
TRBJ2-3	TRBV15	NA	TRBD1	CATSRSGTGYPDTQYF	TGTGCCACCAGCAGATCCGGGACAGGGTATCCAGATACGCAGTATTTT
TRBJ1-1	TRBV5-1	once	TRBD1	CASSRQGSEAFF	TGCGCCAGCAGCCGACAGGGGTCTGAAGCTTTCTTT
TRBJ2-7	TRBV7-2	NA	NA	CASSWRRSYEQYF	TGTGCCAGCAGCTGGAGACGTTCCTACGAGCAGTACTTC
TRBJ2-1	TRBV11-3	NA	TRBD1	CASSRDRVANEQFF	TGTGCCAGCAGCCGGGACAGGGTAGCCAATGAGCAGTTCTTC
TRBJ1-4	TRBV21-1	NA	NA	CASSKSGQGIEKLFF	TGTGCCAGCAGCAAGAGTGGACAGGGGATTGAAAAACTGTTTTTT
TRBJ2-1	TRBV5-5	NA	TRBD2	CASRVGTSGTYNEQFF	TGTGCCAGCAGGGTGGGGACTAGCGGGACGTACAATGAGCAGTTCTTC
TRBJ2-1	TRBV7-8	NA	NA	CASSLAGGNEQFF	TGTGCCAGCAGCTTAGCTGGGGGGAATGAGCAGTTCTTC
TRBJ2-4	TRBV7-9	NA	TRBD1	CASSLERQGPNIQYF	TGTGCCAGCAGCTTAGAGAGACAGGGTCCAAACATTCAGTACTTC
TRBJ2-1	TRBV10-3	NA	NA	CAISGASASYNEQFF	TGTGCCATCAGTGGAGCTAGCGCCTCCTACAATGAGCAGTTCTTC
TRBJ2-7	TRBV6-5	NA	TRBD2	CASWTSGPEQYF	TGTGCCAGCTGGACTAGCGGCCCCGAGCAGTACTTC
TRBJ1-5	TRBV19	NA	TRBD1	CASSTTGGNQPQHF	TGTGCCAGTAGTACAACAGGGGGCAATCAGCCCCAGCATTTT